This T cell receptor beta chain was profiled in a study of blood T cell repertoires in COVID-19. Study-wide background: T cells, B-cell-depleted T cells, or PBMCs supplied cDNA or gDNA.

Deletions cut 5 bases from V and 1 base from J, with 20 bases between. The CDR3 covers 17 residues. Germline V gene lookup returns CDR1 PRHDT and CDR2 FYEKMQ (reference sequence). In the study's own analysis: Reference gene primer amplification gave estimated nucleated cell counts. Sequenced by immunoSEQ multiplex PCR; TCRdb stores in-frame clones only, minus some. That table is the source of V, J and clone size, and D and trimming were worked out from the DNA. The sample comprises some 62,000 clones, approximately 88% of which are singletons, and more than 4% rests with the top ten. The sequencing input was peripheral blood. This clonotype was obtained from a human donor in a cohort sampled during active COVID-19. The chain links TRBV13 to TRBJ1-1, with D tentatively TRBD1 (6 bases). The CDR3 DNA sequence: TGTGCCAGCAGCCAAAGGTGGGCGGGGGGGGCGAACACTGAAGCTTTCTTT. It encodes CASSQRWAGGANTEAFF.